Listed here are 6 T cell receptor beta chains from one sample, sequenced in a study of cytomegalovirus exposure and HLA in healthy donors. A multiplex PCR was run with 60 Vbeta primers and 13 Jbeta primers. The assay was immunoSEQ multiplex PCR, and TCRdb's table has in-frame clones only and misses some. The data show roughly 160,000 clones, with roughly 85% seen just once and approximately 2.3% held by the top ten. Sequenced sample: PBMCs. These receptor sequences come from a man aged 40-55 years in good health and CMV-seronegative.

The rearrangement uses TRBV10-3 and TRBJ2-7; no definite D call. Germline assignment: CDR1 ENHRY and CDR2 SYGVKD. The CDR3 consists of 14 residues. V was pared by 5 bases and J by 6 bases, with 17 bases between. CDR3 region: CAISSDSPSLEQYF. In DNA, the CDR3 is TGTGCCATCAGTTCCGATAGCCCTTCCCTCGAGCAGTACTTC.

The CDR3 DNA reads as TGTGCCAGCAGTGACAGGGGGCGGTACGAGCAGTACTTC. As protein: CASSDRGRYEQYF. The gene calls are TRBV27 and TRBJ2-5; 10 bases align to TRBD1. The DNA end lines up better with TRBJ2-7; the J call may be wrong. This CDR3 comprises 13 residues. Germline V CDR1 and CDR2: MNHEY, SMNVEV (reference sequence).

V is TRBV7-8 and J is TRBJ2-1, with TRBD1 identical over 7 bases. The CDR3 length is 15 residues. Germline values: CDR1 SGHVS, CDR2 FQNEAQ. Losses at the gene ends were 5 bases for V and 8 bases for J; bases not matched to a gene: 12. CDR3 sequence reads: CASSLNRGPSDEQFF. The CDR3 DNA reads TGTGCCAGCAGCCTCAACAGGGGCCCTTCGGATGAGCAGTTCTTC.

This clone was observed a handful of times. V and J are TRBV5-1 and TRBJ2-2; a possible D gene is TRBD1 (6 bases). Trimming shortened V by 5 bases and J by 4 bases, and 15 bases separated the two germline ends. Germline V gene lookup returns CDR1 SGHRS and CDR2 YFSETQ. CDR3 length: 15 amino acids. DNA for the CDR3: TGCGCCAGCAGACAAACAGGGTTCAGCACCGGGGAGCTGTTTTTT. Protein product: CASRQTGFSTGELFF.

A word on this clone: At one boundary the junction diverges from the germline segment, which might be a read error. The chain has TRBV7-9 and TRBJ2-1, with 7 nucleotides matching TRBD2. This CDR3 region has 16 residues. CDR1 is SEHNR and CDR2 is FQNEAQ in the germline V gene (reference sequence). The CDR3 sequence: CSSSSLGGGSHNEQFF. For the CDR3, the DNA is TGTTCCAGCAGCTCCCTGGGTGGCGGGAGTCACAATGAGCAGTTCTTC.

The V gene is TRBV7-2, the J gene TRBJ2-2; TRBD2 matches 10 bases. Germline assignment: CDR1 SGHTA and CDR2 FQGNSA. The V segment lost 1 base and the J segment 0 bases; nucleotides outside the gene matches: 5. CDR3 size: 18 residues. CDR3 sequence (DNA): TGTGCCAGCAGCTTAGGTGGACTAGCGGACGCGAACACCGGGGAGCTGTTTTTT. Translating gives CASSLGGLADANTGELFF.